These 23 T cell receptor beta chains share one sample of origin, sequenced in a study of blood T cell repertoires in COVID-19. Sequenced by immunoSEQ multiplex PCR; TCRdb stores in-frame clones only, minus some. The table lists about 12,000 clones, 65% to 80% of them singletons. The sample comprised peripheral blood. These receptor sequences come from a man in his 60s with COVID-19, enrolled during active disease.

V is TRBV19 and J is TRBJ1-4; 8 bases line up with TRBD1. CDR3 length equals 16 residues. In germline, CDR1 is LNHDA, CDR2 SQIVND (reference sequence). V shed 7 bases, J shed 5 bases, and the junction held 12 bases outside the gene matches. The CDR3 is CASTAYRTGPNEKLFF. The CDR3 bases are TGTGCCAGTACCGCTTACCGGACAGGGCCAAATGAAAAACTGTTTTTT.

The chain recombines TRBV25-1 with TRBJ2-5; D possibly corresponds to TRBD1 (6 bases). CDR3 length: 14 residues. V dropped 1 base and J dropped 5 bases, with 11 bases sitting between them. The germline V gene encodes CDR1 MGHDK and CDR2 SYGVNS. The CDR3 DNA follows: TGTGCCAGCAGTGAATGGGGGCTCGGGGAGACCCAGTACTTC. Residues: CASSEWGLGETQYF.

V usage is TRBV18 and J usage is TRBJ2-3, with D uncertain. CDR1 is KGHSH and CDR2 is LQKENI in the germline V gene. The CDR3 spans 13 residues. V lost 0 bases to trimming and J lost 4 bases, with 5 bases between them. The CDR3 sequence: CASSPPSADTQYF. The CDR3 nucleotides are TGTGCCAGCTCACCACCGAGCGCAGATACGCAGTATTTT. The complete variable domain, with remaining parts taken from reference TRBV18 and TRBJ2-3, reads NAGVMQNPRHLVRRRGQEARLRCSPMKGHSHVYWYRQLPEEGLKFMVYLQKENIIDESGMPKERFSAEFPKEGPSILRIQQVVRGDSAAYFCASSPPSADTQYFGPGTRLTVL.

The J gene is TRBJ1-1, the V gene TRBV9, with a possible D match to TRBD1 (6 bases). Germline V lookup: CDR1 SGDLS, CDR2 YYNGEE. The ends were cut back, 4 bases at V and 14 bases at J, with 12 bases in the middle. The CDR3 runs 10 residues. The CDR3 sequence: CASSPRTAFF. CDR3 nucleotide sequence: TGTGCCAGCAGCCCTCGGACAGCCTTCTTT. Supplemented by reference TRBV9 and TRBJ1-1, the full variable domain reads DSGVTQTPKHLITATGQRVTLRCSPRSGDLSVYWYQQSLDQGLQFLIQYYNGEERAKGNILERFSAQQFPDLHSELNLSSLELGDSALYFCASSPRTAFFGQGTRLTVV.

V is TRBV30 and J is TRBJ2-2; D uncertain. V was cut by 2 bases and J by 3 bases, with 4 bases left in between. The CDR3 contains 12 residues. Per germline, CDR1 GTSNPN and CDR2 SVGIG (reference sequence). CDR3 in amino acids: CAWSTDTGELFF. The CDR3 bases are TGTGCCTGGAGTACTGACACCGGGGAGCTGTTTTTT.

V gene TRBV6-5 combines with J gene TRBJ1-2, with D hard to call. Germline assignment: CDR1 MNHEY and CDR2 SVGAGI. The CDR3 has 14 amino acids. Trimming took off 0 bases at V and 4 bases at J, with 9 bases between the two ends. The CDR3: CASSYSWSGYGYTF. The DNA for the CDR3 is TGTGCCAGCAGTTACTCGTGGAGTGGCTATGGCTACACCTTC.

CDR3 sequence (DNA): TGTGCCAGCAGTCGGTCAGGGGGCTGGGATGAGCAGTTCTTC. Residues: CASSRSGGWDEQFF. The V gene is TRBV27, the J gene TRBJ2-1, with TRBD1 matching over 8 bases. The V segment lost 5 bases and the J segment 8 bases; nucleotides outside the gene matches: 8. The germline V gene encodes CDR1 MNHEY and CDR2 SMNVEV (reference sequence). The CDR3 is 14 residues long.

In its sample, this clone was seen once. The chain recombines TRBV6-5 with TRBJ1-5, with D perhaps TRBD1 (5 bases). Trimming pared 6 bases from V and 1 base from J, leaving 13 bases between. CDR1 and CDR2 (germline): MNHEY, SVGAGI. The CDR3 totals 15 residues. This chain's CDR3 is CASSVQVWSNQPQHF. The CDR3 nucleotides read TGTGCCAGCAGCGTACAGGTTTGGAGCAATCAGCCCCAGCATTTT.

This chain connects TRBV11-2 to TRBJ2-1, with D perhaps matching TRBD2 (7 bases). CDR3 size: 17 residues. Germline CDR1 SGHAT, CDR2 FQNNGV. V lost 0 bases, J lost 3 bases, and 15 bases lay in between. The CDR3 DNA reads TGTGCCAGCAGCTTAGATTTGGGGGCTAGCGGCTACAATGAGCAGTTCTTC. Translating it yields CASSLDLGASGYNEQFF.

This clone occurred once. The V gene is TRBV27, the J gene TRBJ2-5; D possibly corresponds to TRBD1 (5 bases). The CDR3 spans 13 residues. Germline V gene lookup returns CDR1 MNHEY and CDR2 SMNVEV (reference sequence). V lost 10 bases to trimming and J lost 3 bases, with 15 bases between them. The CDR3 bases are TGTGCCACCCTAGACAGAACTGAAGAGACCCAGTACTTC. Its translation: CATLDRTEETQYF.

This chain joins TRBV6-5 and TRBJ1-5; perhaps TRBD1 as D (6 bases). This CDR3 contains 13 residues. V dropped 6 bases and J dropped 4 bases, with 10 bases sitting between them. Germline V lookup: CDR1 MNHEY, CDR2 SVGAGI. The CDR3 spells CASRYDRNQPQHF. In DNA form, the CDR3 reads TGTGCCAGCAGGTACGACAGGAATCAGCCCCAGCATTTT.

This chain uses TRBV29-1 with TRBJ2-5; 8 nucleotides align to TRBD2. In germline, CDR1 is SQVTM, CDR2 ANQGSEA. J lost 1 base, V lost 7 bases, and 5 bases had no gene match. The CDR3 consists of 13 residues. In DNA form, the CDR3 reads TGCAGCGGACGGGGGGGGTCCCAAGAGACCCAGTACTTC. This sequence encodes CSGRGGSQETQYF.

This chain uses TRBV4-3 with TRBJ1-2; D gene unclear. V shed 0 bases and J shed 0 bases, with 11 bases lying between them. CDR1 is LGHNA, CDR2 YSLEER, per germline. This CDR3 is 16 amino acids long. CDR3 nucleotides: TGCGCCAGCAGCCAAGAAAACACAGCTCCTAACTATGGCTACACCTTC. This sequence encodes CASSQENTAPNYGYTF.

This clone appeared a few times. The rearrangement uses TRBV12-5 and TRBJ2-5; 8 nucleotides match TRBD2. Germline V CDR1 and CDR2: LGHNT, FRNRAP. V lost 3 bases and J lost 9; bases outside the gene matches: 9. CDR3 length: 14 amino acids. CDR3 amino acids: CASGFGGGPAAQYF. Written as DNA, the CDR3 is TGTGCTAGTGGTTTCGGCGGGGGGCCCGCGGCCCAGTACTTC. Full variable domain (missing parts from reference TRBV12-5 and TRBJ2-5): DARVTQTPRHKVTEMGQEVTMRCQPILGHNTVFWYRQTMMQGLELLAYFRNRAPLDDSGMPKDRFSAEMPDATLATLKIQPSEPRDSAVYFCASGFGGGPAAQYFGPGTRLLVL.

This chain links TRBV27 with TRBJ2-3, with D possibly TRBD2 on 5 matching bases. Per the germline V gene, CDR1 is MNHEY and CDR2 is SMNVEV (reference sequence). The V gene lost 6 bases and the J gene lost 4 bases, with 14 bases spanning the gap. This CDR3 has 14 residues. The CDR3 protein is CASRVLDRPDTQYF. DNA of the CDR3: TGTGCCAGCAGGGTACTAGATCGTCCAGATACGCAGTATTTT.

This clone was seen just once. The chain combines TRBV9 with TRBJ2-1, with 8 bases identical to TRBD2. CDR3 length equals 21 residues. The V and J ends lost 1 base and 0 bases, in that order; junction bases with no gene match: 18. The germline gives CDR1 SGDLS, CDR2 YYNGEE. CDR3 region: CASSVTLLAGLGGTSYNEQFF. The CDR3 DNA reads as TGTGCCAGCAGCGTAACTCTTCTTGCGGGACTAGGGGGGACCTCCTACAATGAGCAGTTCTTC.

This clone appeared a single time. In DNA form, the CDR3 reads TGTGCCAGCAGTTTACTCCGGCGGGGCGATTACAATGAGCAGTTCTTC. Protein sequence: CASSLLRRGDYNEQFF. The chain recombines TRBV27 with TRBJ2-1; TRBD2 is a possible D gene (6 bases). This CDR3 spans 16 amino acids. CDR1 and CDR2 from the germline V gene are MNHEY and SMNVEV (reference sequence). The V end lost 2 bases, the J end lost 4 bases, and 15 bases lay between the germline ends.

The CDR3 is CASSEGGTGGEAFF. The CDR3 region has the DNA TGTGCCAGCAGTGAAGGGGGGACAGGGGGTGAAGCTTTCTTT. The chain couples TRBV2 to TRBJ1-1; 11 nucleotides line up with TRBD1. With 1 base clipped from V and 7 bases from J, the junction kept 2 bases outside the gene matches. Germline V gives CDR1 SNHLY, CDR2 FYNNEI. The CDR3 extends over 14 amino acids.

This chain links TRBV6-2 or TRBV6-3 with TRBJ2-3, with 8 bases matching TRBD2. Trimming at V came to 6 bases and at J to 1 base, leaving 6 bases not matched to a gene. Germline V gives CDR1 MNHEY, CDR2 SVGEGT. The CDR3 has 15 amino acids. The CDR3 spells CASSSGGGGTDTQYF. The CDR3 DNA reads TGTGCCAGCAGCTCCGGGGGGGGCGGCACAGATACGCAGTATTTT.

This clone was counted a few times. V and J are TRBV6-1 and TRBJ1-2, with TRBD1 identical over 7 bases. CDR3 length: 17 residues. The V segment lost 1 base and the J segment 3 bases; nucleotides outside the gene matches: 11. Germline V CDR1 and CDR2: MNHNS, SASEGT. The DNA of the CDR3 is TGTGCCAGCAGTGAAGGGGCAGGGGGGTTTTATGACTATGGCTACACCTTC. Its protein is CASSEGAGGFYDYGYTF.

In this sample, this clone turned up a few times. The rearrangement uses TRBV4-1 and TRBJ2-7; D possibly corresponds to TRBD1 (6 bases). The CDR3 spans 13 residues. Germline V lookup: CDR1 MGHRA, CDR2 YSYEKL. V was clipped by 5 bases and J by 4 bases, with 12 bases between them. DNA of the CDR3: TGCGCCAGCAGCAGCCGACAGGTTTACGAGCAGTACGTC. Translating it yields CASSSRQVYEQYV.

The CDR3 bases are TGTGCCAGCAGCTCCGGGGGGAACACTGAAGCTTTCTTT. This sequence encodes CASSSGGNTEAFF. The genes are TRBV27 and TRBJ1-1; tentatively, D is TRBD1 (5 bases). Per germline, CDR1 MNHEY and CDR2 SMNVEV (reference sequence). The V and J ends lost 6 bases and 1 base respectively, with 9 bases between them. CDR3 size: 13 residues.

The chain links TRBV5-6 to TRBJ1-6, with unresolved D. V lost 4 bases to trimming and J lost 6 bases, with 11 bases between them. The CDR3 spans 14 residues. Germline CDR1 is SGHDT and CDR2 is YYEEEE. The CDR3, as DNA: TGTGCCAGCAGCGGCTACAGTGGTAATTCACCCCTCCACTTT. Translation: CASSGYSGNSPLHF.